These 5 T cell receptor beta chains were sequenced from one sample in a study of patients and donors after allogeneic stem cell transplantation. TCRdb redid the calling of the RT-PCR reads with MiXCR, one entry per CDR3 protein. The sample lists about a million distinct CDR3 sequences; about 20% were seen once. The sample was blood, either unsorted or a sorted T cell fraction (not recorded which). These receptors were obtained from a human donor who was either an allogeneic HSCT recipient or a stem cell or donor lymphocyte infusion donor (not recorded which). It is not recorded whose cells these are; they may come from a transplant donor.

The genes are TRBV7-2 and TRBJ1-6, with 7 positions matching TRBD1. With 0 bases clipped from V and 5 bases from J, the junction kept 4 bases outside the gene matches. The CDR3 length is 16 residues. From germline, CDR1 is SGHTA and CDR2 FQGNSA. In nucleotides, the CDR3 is TGTGCCAGCAGCTTAGCGGCCAGGGGGAATAATTCACCCCTCCACTTT. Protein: CASSLAARGNNSPLHF.

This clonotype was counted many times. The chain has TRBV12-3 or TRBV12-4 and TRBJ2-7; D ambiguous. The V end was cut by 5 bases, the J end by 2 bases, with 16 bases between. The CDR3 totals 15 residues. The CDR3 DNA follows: TGTGCCAGCAGTCCCATGCGGCAAGCAGCCTACGAGCAGTACTTC. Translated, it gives CASSPMRQAAYEQYF.

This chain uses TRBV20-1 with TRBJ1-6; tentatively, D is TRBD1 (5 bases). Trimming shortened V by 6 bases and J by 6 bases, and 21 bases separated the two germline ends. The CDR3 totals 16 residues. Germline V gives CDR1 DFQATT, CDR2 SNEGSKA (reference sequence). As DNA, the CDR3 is TGCAGTGCCCCTGGGGCTCGGGGCATACCTAATTCACCCCTCCACTTT. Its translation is CSAPGARGIPNSPLHF.

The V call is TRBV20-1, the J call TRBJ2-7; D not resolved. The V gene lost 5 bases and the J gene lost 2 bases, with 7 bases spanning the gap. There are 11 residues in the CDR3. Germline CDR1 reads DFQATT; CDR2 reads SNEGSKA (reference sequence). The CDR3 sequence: CSALDTYEQYF. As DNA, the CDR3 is TGCAGTGCTCTAGACACCTACGAGCAGTACTTC.

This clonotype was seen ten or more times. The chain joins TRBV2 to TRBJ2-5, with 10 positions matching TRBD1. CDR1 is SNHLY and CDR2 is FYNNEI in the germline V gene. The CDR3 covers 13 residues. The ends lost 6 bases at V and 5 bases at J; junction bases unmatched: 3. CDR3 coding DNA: TGTGCCAGCAGGCGGACAGGGGGTGAGACCCAGTACTTC. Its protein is CASRRTGGETQYF.